This TCR beta chain was sequenced for a study of CD8+CD57+ T cells in acquired aplastic anemia. Study-wide results and caveats: In the patients, CD8+CD57+ cells came out less diverse than the total CD4+ and CD8+ pools. It was found that roughly 29 CD8+ CDR3 sequences were shared between patients and controls.

Profiling that covered TCR beta VDJ and CDR3 relied on genomic DNA as its template. TCRdb ran MiXCR on the reads and lists one entry per CDR3 protein. The table records roughly 17,000 distinct CDR3 sequences, over 35% of them present only once. The CDR3 is 14 residues long. V lost 1 base to trimming and J lost 6 bases, with 9 bases between them. The germline V gene has CDR1 SGHVS and CDR2 FNYEAQ. Individuals selected for sequencing had exhibited CD8+CD57+ cell expansion on flow cytometry. Also sequenced, from about 15% of the 12 patients, were CD8+CD57+ effector memory cells. Untreated patients provided the blood samples, with no therapy given before sampling. This clonotype was recorded at least ten times. Its antigen remains unidentified.

V usage is TRBV7-6 and J usage is TRBJ1-4, with D unclear. Sequenced material: CD8+CD57+ T cells sorted from PBMCs. Subset of the sample: bead-enriched CD8+CD57+ effector memory T cells from SAA patients. The source of this sequence is a human donor with aplastic anemia. The CDR3 loop reads CASSLVGPDEKLFF. CDR3 coding DNA: TGTGCCAGCAGCTTAGTAGGGCCAGATGAAAAACTGTTTTTT.